The 3 T cell receptor beta chains below were found in one sample sequenced in a study of beta chain features in type 1 diabetes. Expressed TCRB transcripts were sequenced because the isolated RNA had all been reverse transcribed beforehand. This table comes from immunoSEQ multiplex PCR, and its TCRdb copy is limited to in-frame clones, with some not included. The table includes roughly 180,000 clones, about 12% detected once. The sequencing sample was made of central memory CD4+ T cells from blood. Every receptor here comes from a woman aged 18-29 years in good health.

This clone was counted a few times. The V call is TRBV5-4, the J call TRBJ2-1; TRBD1 matches at 8 bases. After removal of 4 bases from V and 2 bases from J, the junction contained 5 bases not matched to a gene. CDR3 length: 15 residues. The germline V gene encodes CDR1 SGHNT and CDR2 YYREEE (reference sequence). This CDR3 reads CASSGMDRAYNEQFF. In nucleotides, the CDR3 is TGTGCCAGCAGCGGTATGGACAGGGCCTACAATGAGCAGTTCTTC.

The sample holds a few counts of this clone. The J gene is TRBJ1-2, the V gene TRBV5-6; D is undetermined. V lost 2 bases and J lost 4, with 15 bases in between. The CDR3 is 15 amino acids. CDR1 is SGHDT and CDR2 is YYEEEE in the germline V gene. CDR3 sequence reads: CASSFEGYYGYGYTF. CDR3 DNA sequence: TGTGCCAGCAGCTTTGAGGGATACTATGGCTATGGCTACACCTTC.

This clone turned up a few times. The V call is TRBV7-2, the J call TRBJ2-5, with D possibly being TRBD2 (6 bases). This CDR3 comprises 15 residues. Germline CDR1 is SGHTA and CDR2 is FQGNSA. Trimming left V 1 base short and J 2 bases short, with 11 bases between. The CDR3 here is CASSLVGGGQETQYF. The CDR3 DNA sequence: TGTGCCAGCAGCTTAGTCGGGGGAGGACAAGAGACCCAGTACTTC.